This is a list of T cell receptor beta chains from one sample in a study of cytomegalovirus exposure and HLA in healthy donors. Some clones are missing from TCRdb's copy, which holds only in-frame ones; the method was immunoSEQ multiplex PCR. The top ten hold 0.83% of the sample, which has roughly 100,000 clones, around 15% seen once. The sequencing input was PBMCs. The receptors derive from a female donor in good health and CMV-seronegative. The CDR3 runs from the conserved cysteine through the conserved F or W. A D gene is named only where the DNA matches it firmly. Only some rows state a clone size, as once, few, many or a class for expanded clones.

J gene,D gene,clone size,V gene,CDR3 protein,CDR3 DNA
TRBJ2-5,TRBD2,few,TRBV4-1,CASSQVTGGLRLETQYF,TGCGCCAGCAGCCAAGTAACGGGGGGGCTCCGCCTAGAGACCCAGTACTTC
TRBJ2-3,TRBD2,few,TRBV6-4,CASSDSSSGDTDTQYF,TGTGCCAGCAGTGACTCTTCAAGCGGGGACACAGATACGCAGTATTTT
TRBJ1-5,TRBD1,few,TRBV2,CASSGRTGDQPQHF,TGTGCCAGCAGTGGTCGTACAGGGGACCAGCCCCAGCATTTT
TRBJ2-7,TRBD2,few,TRBV30,CAWSRRLAGPSSYEQYF,TGTGCCTGGAGCAGAAGGCTAGCGGGGCCGAGCTCCTACGAGCAGTACTTC
TRBJ2-7,-,-,TRBV9,CASSPGLNYEQYF,TGTGCCAGCAGTCCAGGGCTCAACTACGAGCAGTACTTC
TRBJ1-2,-,few,TRBV7-8,CASSSSLAGYTF,TGTGCCAGCAGCTCCTCGCTGGCTGGCTACACCTTC
TRBJ2-3,-,few,TRBV7-2,CASSRQGTASTDTQYF,TGTGCCAGCAGCCGGCAGGGTACAGCTAGCACAGATACGCAGTATTTT
TRBJ2-1,-,few,TRBV15,CATSGQESSEQFF,TGTGCCACCAGCGGGCAGGAAAGCAGTGAGCAGTTCTTC
TRBJ2-1,TRBD1,-,TRBV6-5,CASRKDRTPYEQFF,TGTGCCAGCAGGAAGGACAGGACCCCCTACGAGCAGTTCTTC
TRBJ2-7,-,few,TRBV6-1,CASSPEDYEQYF,TGTGCCAGCAGCCCGGAGGACTACGAGCAGTACTTC
TRBJ1-1,-,few,TRBV11-3,CASSLFSEAFF,TGTGCCAGCAGCTTATTCAGTGAAGCTTTCTTT
TRBJ2-2,TRBD1,few,TRBV7-3,CASSLRTPNRGFTGELFF,TGTGCCAGCAGCTTAAGGACCCCTAACAGGGGATTCACCGGGGAGCTGTTTTTT
TRBJ1-1,-,few,TRBV28,CASSHWNTEAFF,TGTGCCAGCAGTCACTGGAACACTGAAGCTTTCTTT
TRBJ2-7,TRBD1,-,TRBV5-1,CASSFGQVLAYEQYF,TGCGCCAGCAGCTTTGGACAGGTTTTAGCCTACGAGCAGTACTTC
TRBJ2-7,TRBD1,few,TRBV14,CASSQFRDRGRQDEQYF,TGTGCCAGCAGCCAATTTCGGGACAGGGGGAGACAAGACGAGCAGTACTTC
TRBJ2-7,TRBD1,-,TRBV30,CAWSTRGYEQYF,TGTGCCTGGAGTACCAGGGGGTACGAGCAGTACTTC
TRBJ1-2,TRBD1,few,TRBV12-5,CASAFGTAYGYTF,TGTGCTAGTGCCTTCGGGACAGCCTATGGCTACACCTTC
TRBJ2-1,TRBD2,few,TRBV7-8,CASSQIPVSGTSYNEQFF,TGTGCCAGCAGCCAAATCCCCGTGAGCGGGACTTCCTACAATGAGCAGTTCTTC
TRBJ2-1,TRBD1,few,TRBV29-1,CSAGGDSYNEQFF,TGCAGCGCAGGGGGAGATTCATACAATGAGCAGTTCTTC
TRBJ1-1,TRBD1,-,TRBV19,CASSMDRDRGFTEAFF,TGTGCCAGTAGTATGGACCGGGACAGGGGGTTCACTGAAGCTTTCTTT
TRBJ2-3,-,-,TRBV7-9,CASSQVRGDTDTQYF,TGTGCCAGCAGCCAAGTTCGGGGAGACACAGATACGCAGTATTTT
TRBJ2-7,TRBD2,-,TRBV10-3,CAIREGLAAYEQYF,TGTGCCATCAGAGAGGGACTAGCGGCCTACGAGCAGTACTTC
TRBJ2-7,TRBD2,few,TRBV5-8,CASSFLAGRRGEQYF,TGTGCCAGCAGCTTCCTAGCGGGCCGAAGAGGGGAGCAGTACTTC
TRBJ2-2,TRBD1,-,TRBV20-1,CSATGGGELFF,TGCAGTGCCACAGGGGGCGGGGAGCTGTTTTTT
TRBJ2-5,-,few,TRBV15,CATSSSGLLQETQYF,TGTGCCACCAGCAGTTCGGGACTTCTACAAGAGACCCAGTACTTC
TRBJ2-5,TRBD2,few,TRBV4-1,CASSQGGRGETQYF,TGCGCCAGCAGCCAGGGCGGGAGAGGAGAGACCCAGTACTTC
TRBJ1-1,-,-,TRBV30,CAWSALLIEAFF,TGTGCCTGGAGTGCACTACTCATTGAAGCTTTCTTT
TRBJ2-5,TRBD1,few,TRBV5-1,CASSLAPGGGETQYF,TGCGCCAGCAGCTTGGCGCCAGGGGGCGGAGAGACCCAGTACTTC
TRBJ2-1,TRBD2,-,TRBV10-2,CASSESGTKIYNEQFF,TGCGCCAGCAGTGAGTCGGGGACTAAAATCTACAATGAGCAGTTCTTC
TRBJ2-7,TRBD1,-,TRBV7-9,CASSLGTGDTYEQYF,TGTGCCAGCAGCTTAGGGACAGGGGACACCTACGAGCAGTACTTC
TRBJ1-5,-,-,TRBV2,CASSSTTGQSNQPQHF,TGTGCCAGCAGTAGCACCACAGGTCAAAGCAATCAGCCCCAGCATTTT